Reported below is one T cell receptor beta chain. The target antigen is unknown. These data originate in a study of T cell responses to AZD1222 COVID-19 vaccine. The study, taken as a whole, reports: Females made up more of the donors, who were largely white British, and clonal diversity may have come out too low.

This CDR3 is 14 amino acids long. Germline V gives CDR1 SGDLS, CDR2 YYNGEE. The junction had 4 bases not matched to a gene; V was cut back by 2 bases and J by 5 bases. Libraries were prepared by immunoSEQ multiplex PCR; TCRdb keeps only in-frame clonotypes and omits some of them. Of 100,000 to 150,000 clones in the sample, 92% were seen once. The sample here was peripheral blood, taken on day 0 of AZD1222 vaccination. The rearrangement links TRBV9 to TRBJ1-5; the match to TRBD1 covers 7 bases. The sequence derives from an adult in good health. CDR3 nucleotides: TGTGCCAGCAGCGTCGGGACAGTTCATCAGCCCCAGCATTTT. Residues: CASSVGTVHQPQHF.